This TCR beta chain was profiled in a study of molecular identifiers for immune sequencing clone quantification. Both previously described methods and listed TCR primers were employed to make bulk TCR libraries. TCRdb re-analysed the PCR reads in MiXCR, keeping a single row per CDR3 protein. This table has about 53,000 distinct CDR3 sequences, 35% to 40% appearing once. The receptor's source is a human donor in good health. Some libraries in this study had Jurkat cell RNA spiked in. Sequencing input: naive CD8+ T cells from blood, with Jurkat cell RNA spiked in. Indicated subset: FACS-sorted CD8+CD4-CCR7+CD45RA+ naive T cells.

The CDR3 nucleotides read TGTGCCACCAGTGATATTGAAAATAACAGAAACAATGAGCAGTTCTTC. Protein: CATSDIENNRNNEQFF. The rearrangement uses TRBV24-1 and TRBJ2-1; D gene uncertain. The length of the CDR3 is 16 residues. V gave up 3 bases and J gave up 5 bases, with 16 bases separating them. Germline lookup yields CDR1 KGHDR and CDR2 SFDVKD.